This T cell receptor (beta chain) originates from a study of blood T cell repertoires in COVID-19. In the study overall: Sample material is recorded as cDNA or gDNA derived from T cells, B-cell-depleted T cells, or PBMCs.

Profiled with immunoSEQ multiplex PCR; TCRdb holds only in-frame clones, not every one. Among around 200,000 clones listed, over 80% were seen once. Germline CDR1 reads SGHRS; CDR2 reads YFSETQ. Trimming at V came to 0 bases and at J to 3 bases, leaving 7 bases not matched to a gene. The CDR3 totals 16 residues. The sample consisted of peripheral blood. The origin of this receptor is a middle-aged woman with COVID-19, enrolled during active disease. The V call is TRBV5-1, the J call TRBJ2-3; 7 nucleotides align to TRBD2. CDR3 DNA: TGCGCCAGCAGCTTGGGAGGTCGGGGAGGGACAGATACGCAGTATTTT. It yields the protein CASSLGGRGGTDTQYF. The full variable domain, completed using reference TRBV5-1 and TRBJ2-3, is KAGVTQTPRYLIKTRGQQVTLSCSPISGHRSVSWYQQTPGQGLQFLFEYFSETQRNKGNFPGRFSGRQFSNSRSEMNVSTLELGDSALYLCASSLGGRGGTDTQYFGPGTRLTVL.